These 20 T cell receptor beta chains came from one sample sequenced in a study of identical twins. TCRdb redid the calling of the 5' RACE reads with MiXCR, one entry per CDR3 protein. The sample lists more than 350,000 distinct CDR3 sequences, 9% seen once, with 8% to 10% in the top ten. Input material: naive T cells sorted from blood. The source of these receptors is a woman aged 45 to 65 in good health.

V usage is TRBV20-1 and J usage is TRBJ1-3, with D possibly matching TRBD1 (5 bases). The CDR3 runs 15 residues. Germline assignment: CDR1 DFQATT and CDR2 SNEGSKA (reference sequence). The V and J ends lost 0 bases and 0 bases respectively, with 9 bases between them. This CDR3 is CSARDGAGSGNTIYF. CDR3 DNA sequence: TGCAGTGCTAGAGATGGGGCAGGCTCTGGAAACACCATATATTTT.

The rearrangement uses TRBV6-4 and TRBJ2-2; D remains ambiguous. This CDR3 has 13 amino acids. Germline V gives CDR1 MRHNA, CDR2 SNTAGT. Trimming removed 4 bases at V and 3 bases at J, with 6 bases between. The CDR3 coding sequence is TGTGCCAGCAGTGTAACCGACACCGGGGAGCTGTTTTTT. It codes for CASSVTDTGELFF.

This clonotype was seen ten or more times. V is TRBV12-3 or TRBV12-4 and J is TRBJ2-3; D tentatively reads TRBD1 or TRBD2 (6 bases each). Trimming left V 7 bases short and J 5 bases short, with 19 bases between. The CDR3 has 15 residues. The CDR3 nucleotides read TGTGCCAGCACCCACCGTGTGGGGGGCAGAGATACGCAGTATTTT. Amino acids: CASTHRVGGRDTQYF.

This clonotype occurred a few times. The chain recombines TRBV4-1 with TRBJ2-7; D remains unclear. Trimming left V 2 bases short and J 0 bases short, with 8 bases between. CDR1 is MGHRA, CDR2 YSYEKL, per germline. The CDR3 covers 14 residues. CDR3 DNA: TGCGCCAGCAGCCAACCGGGTATCTCCTACGAGCAGTACTTC. Translation: CASSQPGISYEQYF.

Only a few counts were recorded for this clonotype. This chain joins TRBV3-1 and TRBJ2-5, with D perhaps TRBD2 (5 bases). The CDR3 length is 14 residues. The germline V gene has CDR1 LGHDT and CDR2 YNNKEL (reference sequence). V was trimmed by 4 bases and J by 4 bases, leaving 13 bases between them. CDR3 sequence (DNA): TGTGCCAGCAGCCCTTCGGCTAGCCGAGAGACCCAGTACTTC. Protein sequence: CASSPSASRETQYF.

The sample holds a few counts of this clonotype. V usage is TRBV6-5 and J usage is TRBJ1-5; possible D gene TRBD1, 5 bases. CDR1 MNHEY and CDR2 SVGAGI come from the germline V gene. The germline V and J ends were trimmed by 7 bases and 11 bases, with 12 bases remaining between them. This CDR3 is 11 amino acids long. The CDR3 reads CASTGGGAQHF. The CDR3, as DNA: TGTGCCAGCACTGGCGGGGGGGCCCAGCATTTT.

This clonotype was counted at least ten times. V gene TRBV7-8 combines with J gene TRBJ2-2; 9 bases agree with TRBD1. Looked up from germline, CDR1 is SGHVS and CDR2 is FQNEAQ. The trim removed 6 bases at V and 1 base at J, leaving 6 bases unmatched. The CDR3 contains 16 residues. CDR3 region: CASRRRQGVNTGELFF. As DNA, the CDR3 is TGTGCCAGCAGGCGAAGACAGGGGGTGAACACCGGGGAGCTGTTTTTT.

The rearrangement links TRBV4-1 to TRBJ1-1; D ambiguous. Trimming cost V 2 bases and J 7 bases, with 20 bases left between them. Germline V gives CDR1 MGHRA, CDR2 YSYEKL. The CDR3 runs to 16 residues. CDR3 bases: TGCGCCAGCAGCCAACCCCCGGAGGGCCCACAAAGTGAAGCTTTCTTT. Translated: CASSQPPEGPQSEAFF.

At least ten counts were recorded for this clonotype. The V call is TRBV4-2, the J call TRBJ1-2, with 7 bases fitting TRBD1. This CDR3 is built from 12 residues. V shed 4 bases, J shed 8 bases, and the junction held 4 bases outside the gene matches. Germline V CDR1 and CDR2: LGHNA, YNFKEQ. CDR3 protein: CASSRTGDGYTF. The CDR3 nucleotides read TGTGCCAGCAGCCGTACAGGGGACGGCTACACCTTC.

This clonotype was detected only a few times. The V and J genes are TRBV24-1 and TRBJ2-3; D not resolved. The CDR3 contains 17 residues. The V gene's germline CDR1 is KGHDR and CDR2 SFDVKD. V was cut by 4 bases and J by 0 bases, with 16 bases left in between. The CDR3 DNA follows: TGTGCCACCAGTGACCCCGGACGGATACCTAGCACAGATACGCAGTATTTT. Encoded protein: CATSDPGRIPSTDTQYF.

This clonotype was seen more than once but under ten times. The rearrangement uses TRBV24-1 and TRBJ2-2; D is unclear. The CDR3 loop spans 14 amino acids. CDR1 is KGHDR, CDR2 SFDVKD, per germline. V lost 0 bases to trimming and J lost 6 bases, with 7 bases between them. CDR3 residues: CATSDLGFAGELFF. The CDR3 nucleotides read TGTGCCACCAGTGATTTGGGGTTCGCCGGGGAGCTGTTTTTT.

There are a few counts of this clonotype. The chain joins TRBV12-3 or TRBV12-4 to TRBJ2-5; D gene ambiguous. The germline V and J ends were trimmed by 8 bases and 4 bases, with 8 bases remaining between them. The CDR3 length is 11 residues. The CDR3 is CASATRETQYF. The CDR3 DNA follows: TGTGCCAGCGCTACGCGAGAGACCCAGTACTTC.

This clonotype has more than one count but fewer than ten. This sequence joins TRBV6-6 and TRBJ1-1; D remains unclear. Deletions cut 1 base from V and 1 base from J, with 13 bases between. Germline CDR1 is MNHNY and CDR2 is SVGAGI (reference sequence). The CDR3 extends over 16 amino acids. CDR3 DNA: TGTGCCAGCAGTTACTTGCCAGGAGTGGGGAACACTGAAGCTTTCTTT. Its translation: CASSYLPGVGNTEAFF.

This clonotype was observed many times. The rearrangement links TRBV5-1 to TRBJ2-1, with 14 positions matching TRBD2. V lost 7 bases, J lost 6 bases, and 9 bases stayed unmatched. The CDR3 spans 16 residues. From germline, CDR1 is SGHRS and CDR2 YFSETQ. CDR3 nucleotides: TGCGCCAGCTCAACCGGGACTAGCGGGAGCAGCAATGAGCAGTTCTTC. It is translated as CASSTGTSGSSNEQFF. Full variable domain (remainder filled in from reference TRBV5-1 and TRBJ2-1): KAGVTQTPRYLIKTRGQQVTLSCSPISGHRSVSWYQQTPGQGLQFLFEYFSETQRNKGNFPGRFSGRQFSNSRSEMNVSTLELGDSALYLCASSTGTSGSSNEQFFGPGTRLTVL.

The table lists this clonotype with a few counts. The chain joins TRBV12-3 or TRBV12-4 to TRBJ1-6; 8 bases are a match to TRBD1. V lost 9 bases to trimming and J lost 9 bases; unmatched junction nucleotides: 7. The CDR3 spans 13 residues. DNA for the CDR3: TGTGCCAGTCAGGGGGCGTATGGTTCACCCCTCCACTTT. Its protein product is CASQGAYGSPLHF.

This clonotype came up a few times. This chain joins TRBV10-3 and TRBJ1-1; D ambiguous. The germline V and J ends were trimmed by 3 bases and 0 bases, with 14 bases remaining between them. Germline V lookup: CDR1 ENHRY, CDR2 SYGVKD. The CDR3 spans 16 residues. Here the CDR3 reads CAISDWARPMNTEAFF. CDR3 in DNA: TGTGCCATCAGTGATTGGGCTCGCCCGATGAACACTGAAGCTTTCTTT.

With respect to this clonotype: It may be a read error: a sequence one base away is much more abundant. The rearrangement joins TRBV5-1 to TRBJ2-1; maybe TRBD2 (5 bases). The CDR3 is made up of 15 amino acids. Germline assignment: CDR1 SGHRS and CDR2 YFSETQ. CDR3 nucleotide sequence: TGCGCCAGAAGCTTGGCCTGGACGGCTCGGGGTGAGCAGTTCTTC. Its protein is CARSLAWTARGEQFF.

The chain carries TRBV21-1 and TRBJ2-7; no check of the table's D call, TRBD2, against the DNA was made. TRBV21-1 has pseudogene status. This CDR3 spans 13 amino acids. The CDR3 is CASNPSPTYEQYF. The CDR3 DNA reads as TGTGCCAGCAACCCATCTCCCACCTACGAGCAGTACTTC.

Only a few counts were recorded for this clonotype. This chain connects TRBV21-1 to TRBJ2-3; no check of the table's D call, TRBD1, against the DNA was made. TRBV21-1 constitutes a pseudogene. This CDR3 contains 15 residues. The DNA of the CDR3 is TGTGCCAGCAGCAAGGATAGGGAGCTCACAGATACGCAGTATTTT. Protein product: CASSKDRELTDTQYF.

In the case of this clonotype: A much larger clone differs by one base, so this may be a read error. V and J are TRBV7-8 and TRBJ2-7; 9 bases align to TRBD1. This CDR3 contains 15 residues. Germline values: CDR1 SGHVS, CDR2 FQNEAQ. Written as DNA, the CDR3 is TGTGCCAGCAGACATAGGGACAGGGCAGTCCACGACCAGTACTTC. It translates to CASRHRDRAVHDQYF.